This TCR beta chain was documented in a study of regulatory T cells in long-lasting Graves disease. Many counts were recorded for this clonotype. Its cognate antigen is unknown. Time point defined: newly diagnosed GD, antithyroid drugs for less than 3 months. PBMC RNA served as the TCR library source. HTBI primers from iRepertoire and Arm-PCR of CDR3 regions yielded the TCR beta libraries. TCRdb reprocessed the multiplex PCR reads via MiXCR and lists one record per CDR3 protein. The data hold roughly 420,000 distinct CDR3 sequences, with about 14% observed a single time. Study conclusions and caveats: Among the persistent patients, 2,500 to 3,500 public clonotypes were shared, more than the 850 to 1,000 shared among new patients. Persistent disease was associated with favored TRBV28 usage and with favored use of TRBJ1-2 and TRBJ2-5.

This CDR3 contains 15 residues. Unmatched junction bases numbered 4, after V lost 4 bases and J lost 2 bases. Germline V gives CDR1 MDHEN, CDR2 SYDVKM. These data also featured in a second study, about T cells in Graves' hyperthyroidism and ophthalmopathy. That investigation notes: Exclusion of a patient resulted from uncontrolled infection, other autoimmune disease, pregnancy or lactation. First-round RT-PCR with HTBI primers amplified the TCR CDR3 region.

The sequence came from a woman aged 45 to 65 with Graves disease. The V call is TRBV28, the J call TRBJ2-2; 7 bases line up with TRBD2. This sample comprised peripheral blood mononuclear cells (PBMCs), obtained at new diagnosis, from a patient treated with antithyroid drugs. CDR3 sequence (DNA): TGTGCCAGCAGTTGGGGAGGGGTAAACACCGGGGAGCTGTTTTTT. Amino acid sequence: CASSWGGVNTGELFF. The full variable domain, its missing parts supplied by reference TRBV28 and TRBJ2-2, is DVKVTQSSRYLVKRTGEKVFLECVQDMDHENMFWYRQDPGLGLRLIYFSYDVKMKEKGDIPEGYSVSREKKERFSLILESASTNQTSMYLCASSWGGVNTGELFFGEGSRLTVL.